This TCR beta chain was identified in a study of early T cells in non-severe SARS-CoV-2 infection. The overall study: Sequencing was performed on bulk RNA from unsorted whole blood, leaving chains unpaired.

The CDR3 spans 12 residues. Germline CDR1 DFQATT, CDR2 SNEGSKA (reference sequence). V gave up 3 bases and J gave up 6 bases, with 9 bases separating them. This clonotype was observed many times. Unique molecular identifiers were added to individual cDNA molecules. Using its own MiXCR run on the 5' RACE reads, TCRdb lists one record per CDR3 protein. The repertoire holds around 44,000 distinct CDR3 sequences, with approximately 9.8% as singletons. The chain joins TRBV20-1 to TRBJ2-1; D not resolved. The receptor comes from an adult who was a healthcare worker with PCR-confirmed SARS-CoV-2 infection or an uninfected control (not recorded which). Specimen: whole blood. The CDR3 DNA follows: TGCAGTGCTAGTCAGGCTATCAATGAGCAGTTCTTC. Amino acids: CSASQAINEQFF.